This T cell receptor beta chain is drawn from a study of blood T cell repertoires in COVID-19. The CDR3 is 13 amino acids. With V trimmed by 8 bases and J by 4 bases, 7 bases remained unmatched. Per the germline V gene, CDR1 is SEHNR and CDR2 is FQNEAQ (reference sequence). Cohort allocation depended upon clinical history that participants reported. Donors of Cohort 3 who recovered were those that had two negative PCRs, clearance, or symptom resolution. As originally analysed: The authors estimated nucleated cell counts from reference gene primer amplification. Produced via immunoSEQ multiplex PCR; TCRdb's table is partial and in-frame only. V and J calls and clone size are given by that table; D and trimming were obtained from the DNA. The table lists around 260,000 clones, 70% to 90% of them singletons.

This clonotype was obtained from a woman younger than 45 who had recovered from COVID-19. V is TRBV7-9 and J is TRBJ1-2; 7 positions agree with TRBD1. Input material: PBMCs or T cells enriched from blood (not recorded which). The CDR3 protein is CASGDSNTYGYTF. DNA of the CDR3: TGTGCCAGCGGGGACAGTAATACCTATGGCTACACCTTC.